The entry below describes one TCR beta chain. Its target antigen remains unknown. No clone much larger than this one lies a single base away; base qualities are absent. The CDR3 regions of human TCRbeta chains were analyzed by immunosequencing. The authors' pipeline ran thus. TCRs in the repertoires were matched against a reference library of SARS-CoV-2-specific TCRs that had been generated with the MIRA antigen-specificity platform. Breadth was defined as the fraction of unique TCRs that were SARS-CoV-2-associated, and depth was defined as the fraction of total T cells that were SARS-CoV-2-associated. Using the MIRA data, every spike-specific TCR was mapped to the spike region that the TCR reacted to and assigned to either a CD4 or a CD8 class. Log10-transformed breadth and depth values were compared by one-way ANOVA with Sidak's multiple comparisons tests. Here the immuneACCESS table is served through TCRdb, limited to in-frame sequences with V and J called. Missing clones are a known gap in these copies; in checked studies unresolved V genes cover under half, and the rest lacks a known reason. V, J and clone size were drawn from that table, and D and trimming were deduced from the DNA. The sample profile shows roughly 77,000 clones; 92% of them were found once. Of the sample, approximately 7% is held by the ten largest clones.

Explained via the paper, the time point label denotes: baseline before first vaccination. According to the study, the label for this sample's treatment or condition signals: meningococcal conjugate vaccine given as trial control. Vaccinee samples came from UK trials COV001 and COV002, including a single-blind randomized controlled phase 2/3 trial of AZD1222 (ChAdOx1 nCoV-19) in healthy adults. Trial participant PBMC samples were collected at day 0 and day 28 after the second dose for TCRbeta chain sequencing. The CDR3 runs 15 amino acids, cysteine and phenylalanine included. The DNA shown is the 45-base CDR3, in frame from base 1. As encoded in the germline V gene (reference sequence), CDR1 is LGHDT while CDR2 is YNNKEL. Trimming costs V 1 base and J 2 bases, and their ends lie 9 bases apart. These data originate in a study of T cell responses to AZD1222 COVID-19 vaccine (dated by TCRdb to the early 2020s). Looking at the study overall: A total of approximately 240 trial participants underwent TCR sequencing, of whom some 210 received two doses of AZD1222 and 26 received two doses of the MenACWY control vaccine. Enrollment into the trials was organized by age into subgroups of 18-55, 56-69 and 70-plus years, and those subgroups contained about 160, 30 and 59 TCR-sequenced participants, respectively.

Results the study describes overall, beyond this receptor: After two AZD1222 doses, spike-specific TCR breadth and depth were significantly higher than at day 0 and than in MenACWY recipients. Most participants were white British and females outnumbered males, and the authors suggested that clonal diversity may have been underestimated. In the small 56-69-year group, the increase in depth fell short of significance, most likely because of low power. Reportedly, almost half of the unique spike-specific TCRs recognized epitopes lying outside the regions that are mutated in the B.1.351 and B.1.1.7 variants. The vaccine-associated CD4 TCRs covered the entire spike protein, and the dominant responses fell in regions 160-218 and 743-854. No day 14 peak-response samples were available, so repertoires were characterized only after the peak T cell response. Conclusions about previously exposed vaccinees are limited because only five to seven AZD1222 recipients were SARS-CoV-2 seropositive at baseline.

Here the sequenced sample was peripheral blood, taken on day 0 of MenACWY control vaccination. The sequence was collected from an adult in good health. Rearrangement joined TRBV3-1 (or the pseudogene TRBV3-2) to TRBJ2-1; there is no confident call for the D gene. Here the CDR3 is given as CASSQAHSTYNEQFF. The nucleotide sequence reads TGTGCCAGCAGCCAAGCCCACAGCACCTACAATGAGCAGTTCTTC.